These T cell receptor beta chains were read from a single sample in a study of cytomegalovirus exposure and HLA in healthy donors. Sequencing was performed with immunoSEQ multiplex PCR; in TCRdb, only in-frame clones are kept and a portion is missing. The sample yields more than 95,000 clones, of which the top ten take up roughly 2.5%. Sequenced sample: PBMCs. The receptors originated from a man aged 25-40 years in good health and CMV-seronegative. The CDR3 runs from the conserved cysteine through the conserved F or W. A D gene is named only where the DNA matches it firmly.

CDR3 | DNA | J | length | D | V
CAWVTGIDYGYTF | TGTGCCTGGGTGACAGGGATTGACTATGGCTACACCTTC | TRBJ1-2 | 13 | TRBD1 | TRBV30
CASSLGQGFRQPQHF | TGTGCCAGCAGTTTGGGACAGGGATTCCGTCAGCCCCAGCATTTT | TRBJ1-5 | 15 | TRBD1 | TRBV28
CASSLQGRGAFF | TGTGCCAGCAGCCTACAGGGCCGGGGAGCTTTCTTT | TRBJ1-1 | 12 | . | TRBV7-9
CASSLTLGGTGAQPQHF | TGTGCCAGCAGCTTAACATTAGGCGGGACAGGAGCTCAGCCCCAGCATTTT | TRBJ1-5 | 17 | TRBD1 | TRBV5-4
CASSQETGQPQHF | TGCGCCAGCAGCCAAGAGACCGGGCAGCCCCAGCATTTT | TRBJ1-5 | 13 | . | TRBV4-1
CASSLQGPNYEQYF | TGTGCCAGCAGCTTGCAGGGCCCCAATTACGAGCAGTACTTC | TRBJ2-7 | 14 | . | TRBV5-4
CASSKGTNNEQFF | TGTGCCAGTAGTAAAGGGACTAACAATGAGCAGTTCTTC | TRBJ2-1 | 13 | TRBD2 | TRBV19
CASTLGQGISYEQYF | TGTGCCAGCACCTTGGGGCAGGGGATTTCCTACGAGCAGTACTTC | TRBJ2-7 | 15 | . | TRBV28
CASSTYSGSIADEQFF | TGTGCCAGCAGCACATATAGCGGGAGTATAGCGGATGAGCAGTTCTTC | TRBJ2-1 | 16 | TRBD2 | TRBV11-3
CASSVVSGGEQFF | TGTGCCAGCAGCGTAGTCTCCGGAGGTGAGCAGTTCTTC | TRBJ2-1 | 13 | . | TRBV9
CASSLPGETQYF | TGTGCCAGCAGCTTGCCCGGAGAGACCCAGTACTTC | TRBJ2-5 | 12 | . | TRBV7-2
CASSRLAGGPHEQFF | TGTGCCAGCAGCCGATTAGCGGGAGGGCCTCATGAGCAGTTCTTC | TRBJ2-1 | 15 | TRBD2 | TRBV6-6
CASSQGRSGLAYEQYF | TGTGCCAGCAGCCAAGGGAGGTCGGGCCTAGCCTACGAGCAGTACTTC | TRBJ2-7 | 16 | . | TRBV4-2
CASRAISGGVAEAFF | TGTGCCAGCAGAGCGATTTCCGGGGGGGTCGCTGAAGCTTTCTTT | TRBJ1-1 | 15 | . | TRBV6-5
CASSPRSDRGFKAFF | TGTGCCAGCAGCCCAAGATCGGACAGGGGTTTCAAAGCTTTCTTT | TRBJ1-1 | 15 | TRBD1 | TRBV14
CASSSQGLGGNTIYF | TGCGCCAGCAGCTCACAGGGATTAGGTGGAAACACCATATATTTT | TRBJ1-3 | 15 | . | TRBV5-1
CASMDGLIHEQYF | TGTGCCAGCATGGACGGACTGATCCACGAGCAGTACTTC | TRBJ2-7 | 13 | . | TRBV6-5
CAWKPGLAEFTDTQYF | TGTGCCTGGAAACCGGGACTAGCGGAGTTCACAGATACGCAGTATTTT | TRBJ2-3 | 16 | TRBD2 | TRBV30
CASSRDSRGETQYF | TGCGCCAGCAGCCGGGATAGCCGGGGAGAGACCCAGTACTTC | TRBJ2-5 | 14 | . | TRBV5-1
CASSQGTSGGETQYF | TGTGCCAGCAGCCAAGGGACTAGCGGCGGGGAGACCCAGTACTTC | TRBJ2-5 | 15 | TRBD2 | TRBV4-2
CASSSSPGTPTSGAEQYF | TGTGCCAGCAGCTCCTCCCCAGGGACACCAACTTCTGGGGCCGAGCAGTACTTC | TRBJ2-7 | 18 | . | TRBV11-2
CASSLGEVADTQYF | TGTGCCAGCAGCTTGGGGGAGGTAGCAGATACGCAGTATTTT | TRBJ2-3 | 14 | . | TRBV7-6
CASTSASPSYEQYF | TGTGCCAGCACCTCAGCGAGCCCCTCCTACGAGCAGTACTTC | TRBJ2-7 | 14 | . | TRBV27
CAWSGQKYRAEQYF | TGTGCCTGGAGTGGACAGAAATATAGGGCCGAGCAGTACTTC | TRBJ2-7 | 14 | . | TRBV30
CASSVDTYQGYEQYF | TGTGCCAGTAGTGTCGACACTTATCAGGGATACGAGCAGTACTTC | TRBJ2-7 | 15 | . | TRBV19
CASSTRQGASDTQYF | TGTGCCAGCAGCACTCGACAGGGGGCATCAGATACGCAGTATTTT | TRBJ2-3 | 15 | TRBD1 | TRBV28
CASSLLTAMNTEAFF | TGTGCCAGCAGCTTGTTGACAGCAATGAACACTGAAGCTTTCTTT | TRBJ1-1 | 15 | . | TRBV5-4
CASSPNRGGYTF | TGCGCCAGCAGCCCGAACCGGGGTGGCTACACCTTC | TRBJ1-2 | 12 | . | TRBV5-1
CASSLTSSRSIENNEQFF | TGTGCCAGCAGCTTAACTAGTAGTCGAAGCATCGAAAACAATGAGCAGTTCTTC | TRBJ2-1 | 18 | . | TRBV7-3
CASSSGLISYDEQYF | TGTGCCAGCAGTTCCGGACTCATATCCTACGATGAGCAGTACTTC | TRBJ2-7 | 15 | . | TRBV28
CASRLQGPAGGYTF | TGTGCCAGCAGACTACAGGGGCCTGCCGGGGGCTACACCTTC | TRBJ1-2 | 14 | TRBD1 | TRBV6-5
CASSLWPPGNTIYF | TGTGCCAGCAGTTTATGGCCACCTGGAAACACCATATATTTT | TRBJ1-3 | 14 | . | TRBV27
CASSVVPGGAHYGYTF | TGTGCCAGCAGCGTAGTCCCAGGGGGCGCCCACTATGGCTACACCTTC | TRBJ1-2 | 16 | TRBD1 | TRBV9
CASSSLAGGQETQYF | TGCGCCAGCAGTTCTCTAGCGGGAGGGCAAGAGACCCAGTACTTC | TRBJ2-5 | 15 | TRBD2 | TRBV5-1
CASHYLNPRSYNEQFF | TGTGCCAGCCACTACCTTAACCCCAGATCCTACAATGAGCAGTTCTTC | TRBJ2-1 | 16 | . | TRBV2
CASSIDSQYSYEQYF | TGTGCCAGTAGTATCGACTCGCAGTACTCCTACGAGCAGTACTTC | TRBJ2-7 | 15 | . | TRBV19
CSVRGHPLSYEQYF | TGCAGCGTTCGGGGACACCCACTGTCCTACGAGCAGTACTTC | TRBJ2-7 | 14 | . | TRBV29-1
CSVEGSGGPSNEQFF | TGCAGCGTTGAAGGGTCGGGAGGGCCCTCGAATGAGCAGTTCTTC | TRBJ2-1 | 15 | TRBD2 | TRBV29-1
CASSNLAGPLTQYF | TGTGCCAGCAGTAATCTAGCGGGGCCCTTAACGCAGTATTTT | TRBJ2-3 | 14 | TRBD2 | TRBV6-5
CASSTGGTENYGYTF | TGTGCCAGCAGCACCGGAGGGACGGAGAACTATGGCTACACCTTC | TRBJ1-2 | 15 | . | TRBV5-8
CASRETGWWNEQFF | TGTGCCAGCAGGGAGACCGGTTGGTGGAATGAGCAGTTCTTC | TRBJ2-1 | 14 | . | TRBV6-6
CASSLGLAGVSEQYF | TGTGCCAGCAGCTTGGGACTAGCGGGAGTATCCGAGCAGTACTTC | TRBJ2-7 | 15 | TRBD2 | TRBV7-2
CASSHYGISGNTIYF | TGTGCCAGCAGCCACTACGGGATCTCTGGAAACACCATATATTTT | TRBJ1-3 | 15 | . | TRBV13
CAWGGLAGPYEQYF | TGTGCCTGGGGTGGACTAGCGGGACCCTACGAGCAGTACTTC | TRBJ2-7 | 14 | TRBD2 | TRBV30
CAWDMGLYEQYF | TGTGCCTGGGATATGGGCTTATACGAGCAGTACTTC | TRBJ2-7 | 12 | . | TRBV30
CASSPGGASYEQYF | TGTGCCAGCAGCCCCGGGGGGGCCTCCTACGAGCAGTACTTC | TRBJ2-7 | 14 | TRBD2 | TRBV11-3
CASSPGVSGSYEQYF | TGTGCCAGCAGCCCGGGGGTTAGCGGGAGCTACGAGCAGTACTTC | TRBJ2-7 | 15 | TRBD2 | TRBV7-2
CASTYRGVETQYF | TGTGCCAGCACATACAGGGGAGTAGAGACCCAGTACTTC | TRBJ2-5 | 13 | TRBD1 | TRBV6-1
CASSPPTGGNGELFF | TGTGCCAGCAGTCCACCGACAGGGGGCAACGGGGAGCTGTTTTTT | TRBJ2-2 | 15 | TRBD1 | TRBV28
CAWSVQGRGNQPQHF | TGTGCCTGGAGTGTACAGGGAAGGGGCAATCAGCCCCAGCATTTT | TRBJ1-5 | 15 | . | TRBV30